The entry below describes one T cell receptor beta chain. Its antigen is as yet unknown. V shed 4 bases, J shed 2 bases, and the junction held 9 bases outside the gene matches. This CDR3 is 15 amino acids long. From germline, CDR1 is SGHTS and CDR2 YDEGEE. The data stem from a study of T cell responses to AZD1222 COVID-19 vaccine. The overall study: Samples with a second dose at about 4 or about 12 weeks were pooled together. Findings and caveats of the study: Compared with day 0, the breadth and depth of the Spike-specific TCR repertoire rose significantly after two doses of AZD1222. A mostly white British donor set with more females was recruited, and clonal diversity was possibly underestimated. Regions 160-218 and 743-854 dominated among vaccine-associated CD4 TCRs spanning spike.

The method was immunoSEQ multiplex PCR; TCRdb's version includes in-frame clones alone and lacks a portion of them. This sample yields about 170,000 clones, of which around 90% are seen a single time; 2.6% belongs to the top ten. This rearrangement joins TRBV5-8 to TRBJ2-7; 7 positions agree with TRBD2. The source material was peripheral blood, sampled on day 0 of AZD1222 vaccination. This clonotype originated in an adult in good health. The CDR3 sequence: CASSRGEDVAYEQYF. CDR3 nucleotides: TGTGCCAGCAGCCGGGGGGAGGATGTCGCCTACGAGCAGTACTTC.